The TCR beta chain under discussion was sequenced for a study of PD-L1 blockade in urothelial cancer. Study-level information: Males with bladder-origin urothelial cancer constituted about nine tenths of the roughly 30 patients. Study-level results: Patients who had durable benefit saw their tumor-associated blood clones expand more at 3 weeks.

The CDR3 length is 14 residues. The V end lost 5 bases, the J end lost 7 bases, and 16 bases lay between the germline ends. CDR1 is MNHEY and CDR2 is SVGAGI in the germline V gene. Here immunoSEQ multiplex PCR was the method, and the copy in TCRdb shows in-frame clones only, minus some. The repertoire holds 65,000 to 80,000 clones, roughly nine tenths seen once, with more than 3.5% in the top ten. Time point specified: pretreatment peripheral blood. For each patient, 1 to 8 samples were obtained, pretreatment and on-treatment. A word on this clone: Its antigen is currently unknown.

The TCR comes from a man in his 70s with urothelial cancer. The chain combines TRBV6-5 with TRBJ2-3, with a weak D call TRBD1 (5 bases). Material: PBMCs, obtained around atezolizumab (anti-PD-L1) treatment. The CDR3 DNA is TGTGCCAGCAGTACCAACTTACAGGCTAATACGCAGTATTTT. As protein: CASSTNLQANTQYF.